This passage covers 16 T cell receptor beta chains from one sample sequenced in a study of T cell repertoires in cytomegalovirus infection. TCRdb used MiXCR to reprocess the reads, holding one entry per CDR3 protein. The data show about 700,000 distinct CDR3 sequences, 30% to 40% seen once. The antigens these receptors bind are not known. Sequencing used cultured PBMCs, obtained from culture after CMV antigen stimulation. The receptors shown here come from a human donor in good health (CMV status not recorded). Some clones in this sample may be carry-over from other donors' samples.

The rearrangement uses TRBV20-1 and TRBJ2-2, with 12 bases fitting TRBD2. V dropped 3 bases and J dropped 5; count of bases not matched to a gene: 4. This CDR3 has 15 amino acids. Germline CDR1 and CDR2: DFQATT and SNEGSKA (reference sequence). CDR3 region: CSARTSGRLTGELFF. As DNA, the CDR3 is TGCAGTGCTAGGACTAGCGGGAGACTTACCGGGGAGCTGTTTTTT.

V and J are TRBV20-1 and TRBJ1-1, with D uncertain. The CDR3 is 14 residues long. V dropped 3 bases and J dropped 0 bases, with 11 bases sitting between them. Germline V CDR1 and CDR2: DFQATT, SNEGSKA (reference sequence). DNA for the CDR3: TGCAGTGCTAGCCCTGTCAGCATGAACACTGAAGCTTTCTTT. Translating it yields CSASPVSMNTEAFF.

This clonotype was counted a few times. The chain employs TRBV5-1 and TRBJ2-3; D possibly corresponds to TRBD1 (6 bases). CDR1 and CDR2 (germline): SGHRS, YFSETQ. V was clipped by 3 bases and J by 1 base, with 12 bases between them. This CDR3 has 15 residues. The CDR3 coding sequence is TGCGCCAGCAGCTGGTGGGGACAACGCACAGATACGCAGTATTTT. This sequence encodes CASSWWGQRTDTQYF.

V usage is TRBV4-2 and J usage is TRBJ2-4; tentative D call: TRBD1 (5 bases). The CDR3 length is 18 residues. From germline, CDR1 is LGHNA and CDR2 YNFKEQ. The V end was cut by 1 base, the J end by 3 bases, with 19 bases between. CDR3 sequence (DNA): TGTGCCAGCAGCCAAGGTCCGGCCAAGGGTAGGGGCAAAAACATTCAGTACTTC. Its translation is CASSQGPAKGRGKNIQYF.

The rearrangement links TRBV2 to TRBJ2-1; possibly TRBD1 for D (5 bases). Germline V gene data show CDR1 as SNHLY and CDR2 as FYNNEI. Trimming took off 7 bases at V and 4 bases at J, with 11 bases between the two ends. The CDR3 is 13 amino acids. The CDR3 sequence: CASMWGGYNEQFF. CDR3 nucleotide sequence: TGTGCCAGCATGTGGGGCGGTTACAATGAGCAGTTCTTC.

This clonotype has only a few counts. The chain uses TRBV4-1 and TRBJ2-5; D remains ambiguous. This CDR3 is 15 amino acids long. Trimming removed 5 bases at V and 3 bases at J, with 16 bases between. Germline loops: CDR1 MGHRA, CDR2 YSYEKL. Here the CDR3 DNA reads TGCGCCAGCAGCTTCAGTCTCGGGCCAGAAGAGACCCAGTACTTC. It yields the protein CASSFSLGPEETQYF.

The J gene is TRBJ2-5, the V gene TRBV2, with D possibly being TRBD2 (6 bases). Between the trimmed V and J ends, which lost 4 bases and 4 bases, there was a span of 13 bases. Germline values: CDR1 SNHLY, CDR2 FYNNEI. The CDR3 is made up of 14 amino acids. The CDR3 region is CASSASLGGETQYF. CDR3 DNA: TGTGCCAGCAGTGCTAGCTTGGGAGGAGAGACCCAGTACTTC.

The table lists this clonotype with many counts. The genes are TRBV7-2 and TRBJ1-4; D is uncertain. V lost 4 bases and J lost 0, with 12 bases in between. There are 16 residues in the CDR3. Looked up from germline, CDR1 is SGHTA and CDR2 is FQGNSA. The CDR3 loop is CASSSLAGTTNEKLFF. DNA of the CDR3: TGTGCCAGCAGCTCCCTGGCGGGGACAACTAATGAAAAACTGTTTTTT.

The V gene is TRBV7-9, the J gene TRBJ2-5; TRBD2 agrees at 7 bases. The germline CDR1 and CDR2 sequences are SEHNR and FQNEAQ (reference sequence). The V gene end was trimmed by 8 bases and the J gene end by 5 bases; junction bases not matched to a gene: 8. This CDR3 region has 13 residues. CDR3: CASATGGWETQYF. The CDR3 coding sequence is TGTGCCAGCGCCACGGGAGGATGGGAGACCCAGTACTTC.

The gene calls are TRBV6-8 and TRBJ2-1; D is unclear. The CDR3 runs 13 residues. Trimming removed 2 bases from V and 9 bases from J, with 11 bases in between. Germline V gene data show CDR1 as MNHGY and CDR2 as SAAAGT. Written as DNA, the CDR3 is TGTGCCAGCAGTTACCCCGGCCGAGGTGAGCAGTTCTTC. Its translation is CASSYPGRGEQFF.

The V gene is TRBV27, the J gene TRBJ2-1; D unclear. Germline V gene sequence: CDR1 MNHEY, CDR2 SMNVEV (reference sequence). Trimming removed 4 bases at V and 10 bases at J, with 8 bases between. The CDR3 is made up of 11 amino acids. CDR3: CASSSQGEQFF. In DNA, the CDR3 is TGTGCCAGCAGTTCCCAAGGAGAGCAGTTCTTC.

This clonotype came up many times. The chain uses TRBV7-3 and TRBJ2-1; 8 bases align to TRBD2. This CDR3 has 15 amino acids. V trimming: 6 bases; J trimming: 3 bases; junction bases outside the gene matches: 7. Per the germline V gene, CDR1 is SGHTA and CDR2 is FQGTGA. The CDR3 region has the DNA TGTGCCAGCAGTCGGGGGGGACTTGACTACAATGAGCAGTTCTTC. Amino acid sequence: CASSRGGLDYNEQFF. Full variable domain (remainder filled in from reference TRBV7-3 and TRBJ2-1): GAGVSQTPSNKVTEKGKYVELRCDPISGHTALYWYRQSLGQGPEFLIYFQGTGAADDSGLPNDRFFAVRPEGSVSTLKIQRTERGDSAVYLCASSRGGLDYNEQFFGPGTRLTVL.

The J gene is TRBJ2-3, the V gene TRBV7-8, with D possibly matching TRBD1 (5 bases). CDR1 is SGHVS and CDR2 is FQNEAQ in the germline V gene. This CDR3 comprises 15 residues. Trimming took 5 bases from V and 4 from J, leaving 16 bases between them. For the CDR3, the DNA is TGTGCCAGCAGCGCCAATGGGGCGATTCCAGATACGCAGTATTTT. It yields the protein CASSANGAIPDTQYF. Full variable domain (remainder filled in from reference TRBV7-8 and TRBJ2-3): GAGVSQSPRYKVAKRGQDVALRCDPISGHVSLFWYQQALGQGPEFLTYFQNEAQLDKSGLPSDRFFAERPEGSVSTLKIQRTQQEDSAVYLCASSANGAIPDTQYFGPGTRLTVL.

This clonotype was seen at least ten times. The V call is TRBV6-5, the J call TRBJ1-6; the D gene is possibly TRBD1 (5 bases). Germline V gene data show CDR1 as MNHEY and CDR2 as SVGAGI. The CDR3 totals 17 residues. Trimming shortened V by 5 bases and J by 0 bases, and 14 bases separated the two germline ends. In DNA, the CDR3 is TGTGCCAGCAGTAGACCAGGGAAGAGCTCCTATAATTCACCCCTCCACTTT. This encodes CASSRPGKSSYNSPLHF.

This clonotype was recorded at least ten times. The chain's CDR3 is CASSSTGESGYTF. The CDR3 DNA sequence: TGTGCCAGCAGCTCGACAGGGGAGAGTGGCTACACCTTC. J is TRBJ1-2 and V is TRBV7-9; TRBD1 agrees at 8 bases. The CDR3 is 13 residues long. Germline CDR1 SEHNR, CDR2 FQNEAQ (reference sequence). V shed 4 bases, J shed 7 bases, and the junction held 5 bases outside the gene matches.

This clonotype has a handful of counts. The V and J genes are TRBV12-3 or TRBV12-4 and TRBJ1-2, with TRBD1 as a possible D gene (6 bases). Trimming took 6 bases from V and 4 from J, leaving 15 bases between them. The CDR3 spans 14 residues. CDR3 residues: CASSIGGAIYGYTF. CDR3 DNA: TGTGCCAGCAGCATCGGGGGGGCTATCTATGGCTACACCTTC.